This TCR beta chain was sequenced for a study of T cell responses to AZD1222 COVID-19 vaccine. Whole-study findings and limits: Females made up more of the donors, who were largely white British, and clonal diversity may have come out too low. Two AZD1222 administrations were followed by greater Spike-specific TCR breadth and depth.

Libraries were prepared by immunoSEQ multiplex PCR; TCRdb keeps only in-frame clonotypes and omits some of them. The table lists 95,000 to 150,000 clones, about 90% of them singletons. A remark on this clone: Its antigen remains unknown.

This receptor was identified in an adult in good health. Here the sequenced sample was peripheral blood, taken on day 0 of AZD1222 vaccination.

The CDR3 region is CASSQDRSNEQFF. CDR3 bases: TGTGCCAGCAGCCAAGACAGAAGCAATGAGCAGTTCTTC. The V and J genes are TRBV4-2 and TRBJ2-1; D gene uncertain. This CDR3 is 13 amino acids long. V lost 0 bases and J lost 6, with 6 bases in between. Germline V lookup: CDR1 LGHNA, CDR2 YNFKEQ.